A selection of T cell receptor beta chains follows, all from one sample in a study of cytomegalovirus exposure and HLA in healthy donors. Assay used: immunoSEQ multiplex PCR; TCRdb lists only in-frame clones, some missing. The data contain approximately 240,000 clones, around 88% of them singletons. The specimen sequenced was PBMCs. All receptors come from a woman aged 18-30 years in good health and CMV-seronegative. Both conserved end residues are part of each CDR3. D genes are given only for firm matches.

v_call: TRBV4-1; d_call: NA; cdr3_aa: CASSQEPGYEQYF
v_call: TRBV15; d_call: NA; cdr3_aa: CATNPFGGKAKNIQYF
v_call: TRBV4-3; d_call: NA; cdr3_aa: CASSQEAGLNNEQFF
v_call: TRBV11-3; d_call: TRBD1; cdr3_aa: CASSNRGDRDTEAFF
v_call: TRBV19; d_call: TRBD2; cdr3_aa: CASESGSVNEQFF
v_call: TRBV11-2; d_call: TRBD1; cdr3_aa: CASSRIQGAESGYTF
v_call: TRBV21-1; d_call: NA; cdr3_aa: CASSKLAGAGNEQFF
v_call: TRBV6-5; d_call: NA; cdr3_aa: CASSKQGSYGYTF
v_call: TRBV7-9; d_call: TRBD2; cdr3_aa: CASSLGPGGPVIGYEQYF
v_call: TRBV7-9; d_call: TRBD1; cdr3_aa: CSSSLADRGFGNTIYF
v_call: TRBV27; d_call: TRBD1; cdr3_aa: CASSPTGVYEKLFF
v_call: TRBV7-2; d_call: NA; cdr3_aa: CASSLVSGNSDTQYF
v_call: TRBV7-9; d_call: NA; cdr3_aa: CASSLAGGSGTEAFF
v_call: TRBV6-5; d_call: TRBD2; cdr3_aa: CASSYFGGSDTQYF
v_call: TRBV10-3; d_call: TRBD1; cdr3_aa: CAISTTLSGGIYEQYF
v_call: TRBV7-2; d_call: NA; cdr3_aa: CASSFSGPLADTQYF
v_call: TRBV27; d_call: NA; cdr3_aa: CASSSAGGSTEAFF
v_call: TRBV7-9; d_call: TRBD1; cdr3_aa: CASSPRDSMNTEAFF
v_call: TRBV5-1; d_call: NA; cdr3_aa: CASSFGVRETQYF
v_call: TRBV4-3; d_call: TRBD1; cdr3_aa: CASSHTGDEQYF
v_call: TRBV5-4; d_call: TRBD2; cdr3_aa: CASSGVTSGVYNEQFF